One sample yielded the 30 T cell receptor beta chains listed below, sequenced in a study of T cells in Graves' hyperthyroidism and ophthalmopathy. What was amplified from RNA transcripts were TCR beta CDR3 regions. First-round RT-PCR with HTBI primers amplified the TCR CDR3 region. TCRdb reprocessed the multiplex PCR reads with MiXCR, giving one entry per CDR3 protein. This sample yields about 520,000 distinct CDR3 sequences, of which approximately 24% are seen a single time; about 11% belongs to the top ten. Sequencing was performed on blood. The receptors here all came from a woman between 25 and 40 years old with Graves' ophthalmopathy.

This clonotype has ten or more counts. The chain has TRBV20-1 and TRBJ2-5; unclear D gene. V was trimmed by 6 bases and J by 0 bases, leaving 11 bases between them. Germline V gives CDR1 DFQATT, CDR2 SNEGSKA (reference sequence). This CDR3 is built from 13 residues. The CDR3 reads CSATGPYQETQYF. DNA of the CDR3: TGCAGTGCAACCGGGCCGTACCAAGAGACCCAGTACTTC.

This clonotype has only one observation. V gene TRBV12-3 or TRBV12-4 combines with J gene TRBJ2-5, with 9 bases lining up with TRBD1. The CDR3 has 14 amino acids. With V trimmed by 6 bases and J by 5 bases, 7 bases remained unmatched. In DNA, the CDR3 is TGTGCCAGCAGAGCCGGGACAGGGTGGGAGACCCAGTACTTC. Residues: CASRAGTGWETQYF.

This clonotype has a handful of counts. The chain uses TRBV11-1 and TRBJ1-1; 8 bases fit TRBD1. This CDR3 spans 17 amino acids. CDR1 SGHAT and CDR2 FQDESV come from the germline V gene (reference sequence). Unmatched junction bases numbered 8, after V lost 1 base and J lost 1 base. This CDR3 reads CASSLVTYGTGNTEAFF. The DNA for the CDR3 is TGTGCCAGCAGCTTAGTAACCTACGGGACAGGGAACACTGAAGCTTTCTTT.

This clonotype has at least ten counts. The rearrangement links TRBV3-1 to TRBJ2-7; 9 bases agree with TRBD1. J was trimmed by 2 bases and V by 6 bases; bases with no gene match: 5. CDR1 is LGHDT, CDR2 YNNKEL, per germline (reference sequence). CDR3 length: 14 amino acids. The CDR3 reads CASSRRDRAYEQYF. The CDR3 bases are TGTGCCAGCAGTCGCCGGGACAGGGCCTACGAGCAGTACTTC.

Concerning this clonotype: The junction and the germline gene differ at one end; a read error may be behind it. The V gene is TRBV7-8, the J gene TRBJ2-2; D unclear. There are 14 residues in the CDR3. Germline CDR1 is SGHVS and CDR2 is FQNEAQ. CDR3 nucleotides: TGTGCCAGCAGCTTAGGAGGCGGTCGAGAGGAGCTGTGTTTT. Residues: CASSLGGGREELCF.

This clonotype was detected ten times or more. A read error may be the cause here, since a much bigger clone is one base away. This sequence joins TRBV12-3 or TRBV12-4 and TRBJ1-2; 8 bases agree with TRBD1. This CDR3 is built from 14 residues. CDR3 amino acids: CANSSRGLKDGYTF. As DNA, the CDR3 is TGTGCCAACAGTTCCAGGGGGCTTAAGGATGGCTACACCTTC.

This chain joins TRBV12-3 or TRBV12-4 and TRBJ1-2, with D tentatively TRBD1 (6 bases). The CDR3 consists of 16 residues. The germline V and J ends were trimmed by 0 bases and 5 bases, with 16 bases remaining between them. The CDR3 sequence is CASSLARGGVYYGYTF. The CDR3 nucleotides are TGTGCCAGCAGTTTAGCGAGAGGGGGTGTGTATTATGGCTACACCTTC.

This clonotype was seen repeatedly, ten times or more. J is TRBJ1-5 and V is TRBV19; TRBD1 matches 9 bases. The germline CDR1 and CDR2 sequences are LNHDA and SQIVND (reference sequence). V lost 3 bases and J lost 6; bases outside the gene matches: 9. The CDR3 is 16 amino acids. The CDR3 DNA reads as TGTGCCAGTAGTATGTCGGGGACAGGGTTCAGTCAGCCCCAGCATTTT. Its translation is CASSMSGTGFSQPQHF.

This clonotype came up many times. This chain joins TRBV6-1 and TRBJ2-5; D tentatively fits TRBD1 or TRBD2 (5 bases each). Between the trimmed V and J ends, which lost 11 bases and 5 bases, there was a span of 12 bases. The CDR3 covers 11 residues. Germline assignment: CDR1 MNHNS and CDR2 SASEGT. For the CDR3, the DNA is TGTGCCGGCCAGGGAGTGGAGACCCAGTACTTC. This encodes CAGQGVETQYF.

There are many counts of this clonotype. The V and J genes are TRBV11-2 and TRBJ1-1; unclear D gene. Germline-derived CDR1 and CDR2 are SGHAT and FQNNGV. Trimming pared 0 bases from V and 1 base from J, leaving 9 bases between. The length of the CDR3 is 15 residues. The chain's CDR3 is CASSLEAGPNTEAFF. CDR3 DNA sequence: TGTGCCAGCAGCTTAGAGGCAGGTCCGAACACTGAAGCTTTCTTT.

CDR3: CASSQEGLMGDQPQHF. The CDR3 bases are TGCGCCAGCAGCCAAGAGGGGTTGATGGGCGATCAGCCCCAGCATTTT. The rearrangement uses TRBV4-1 and TRBJ1-5; no definite D call. V was clipped by 0 bases and J by 5 bases, with 14 bases between them. This CDR3 is built from 16 residues. The germline V gene encodes CDR1 MGHRA and CDR2 YSYEKL.

The CDR3 bases are TGTGCCAGCAGTTTCTCACTTACAGGGTATGACACTGAAGCTTTCTTT. Translation: CASSFSLTGYDTEAFF. V is TRBV27 and J is TRBJ1-1, with D perhaps matching TRBD1 (6 bases). Germline V gene lookup returns CDR1 MNHEY and CDR2 SMNVEV (reference sequence). The CDR3 runs 16 residues. The V gene lost 3 bases and the J gene lost 3 bases, with 17 bases spanning the gap.

At least ten counts were recorded for this clonotype. The J gene is TRBJ1-1, the V gene TRBV12-3 or TRBV12-4; TRBD1 agrees at 8 bases. The J segment lost 2 bases and the V segment lost 3 bases, leaving 2 bases of the junction unmatched. The CDR3 covers 14 residues. The CDR3 sequence: CASSFTGGNTEAFF. The CDR3 region has the DNA TGTGCCAGCAGTTTTACAGGGGGTAACACTGAAGCTTTCTTT.

CDR3 DNA: TGTGCCAGCAGCGTAGATGGGTTGGATTCACCCCTCCACTTT. Translated: CASSVDGLDSPLHF. The chain joins TRBV9 to TRBJ1-6; unclear D gene. This CDR3 comprises 14 residues. The germline gives CDR1 SGDLS, CDR2 YYNGEE. V gave up 0 bases and J gave up 8 bases, with 9 bases separating them.

The sample holds many counts of this clonotype. The chain is built from TRBV15 and TRBJ1-3, with no clear D. The CDR3 contains 17 residues. Per germline, CDR1 LNHNV and CDR2 YYDKDF (reference sequence). The V and J ends lost 0 bases and 0 bases respectively, with 12 bases between them. The CDR3 DNA follows: TGTGCCACCAGCAGAGATACCGCACACGTCTCTGGAAACACCATATATTTT. Translating it yields CATSRDTAHVSGNTIYF.

The chain has TRBV20-1 and TRBJ2-2; no clear D. Germline V gives CDR1 DFQATT, CDR2 SNEGSKA (reference sequence). This CDR3 is 14 amino acids long. V lost 4 bases, J lost 0 bases, and 9 bases lay in between. For the CDR3, the DNA is TGCAGTGCTATCCGAGGTTCGAACACCGGGGAGCTGTTTTTT. Translated, it gives CSAIRGSNTGELFF.

In regard to this clonotype: A much larger clonotype is one base distant, so this may be a read error. This is likely a read error, given that the CDR3 carries no conserved phenylalanine or tryptophan at its end. V is TRBV2 and J is TRBJ1-1; D unclear. V was trimmed by 5 bases and J by 6 bases, leaving 13 bases between them. CDR1 SNHLY and CDR2 FYNNEI come from the germline V gene. The CDR3 sequence is 13 residues long. CDR3 residues: CASSSEGEAEAFL. The CDR3 DNA reads TGTGCCAGCAGTTCTGAAGGAGAAGCTGAAGCTTTCTTG.

The V gene is TRBV4-1, the J gene TRBJ2-7; D not resolved. Germline lookup yields CDR1 MGHRA and CDR2 YSYEKL. The CDR3 contains 13 residues. V gave up 0 bases and J gave up 4 bases, with 7 bases separating them. The CDR3 bases are TGCGCCAGCAGCCAAGATGGAGTTTACGAGCAGTACTTC. Translating gives CASSQDGVYEQYF.

Many counts were recorded for this clonotype. The V gene is TRBV12-3 or TRBV12-4, the J gene TRBJ1-2, with 8 positions matching TRBD1. Trimming cost V 5 bases and J 4 bases; bases outside gene matches: 9. The CDR3 runs to 15 residues. CDR3 amino acids: CASSSGTGSPYGYTF. CDR3 nucleotides: TGTGCCAGCAGTAGCGGGACAGGATCTCCCTATGGCTACACCTTC.

The sample holds many counts of this clonotype. CDR3 in DNA: TGTGCCAGCGGGGGGCAAGCTTTCTTT. Translating it yields CASGGQAFF. The gene calls are TRBV6-1 and TRBJ1-1; a possible D gene is TRBD1 (6 bases). This CDR3 has 9 residues. The V and J ends lost 8 bases and 9 bases respectively, with 7 bases between them. Germline V gene sequence: CDR1 MNHNS, CDR2 SASEGT.

This clonotype has only a few counts. A much larger clone sits a single nucleotide away, making a read error possible. The rearrangement links TRBV5-6 to TRBJ1-1; D is ambiguous. Germline values: CDR1 SGHDT, CDR2 YYEEEE. The CDR3 loop spans 14 amino acids. With 5 bases removed from V and 5 bases from J, the gap between germline ends came to 16 bases. In DNA form, the CDR3 reads TGTGCCAGCAGTCGAAAGGGCCGCAGTACTGAAGCTTTCTTT. Residues: CASSRKGRSTEAFF.

This clonotype was counted many times. This chain uses TRBV6-2 or TRBV6-3 with TRBJ1-1, with TRBD1 matching over 11 bases. The CDR3 loop spans 17 amino acids. Per the germline V gene, CDR1 is MNHEY and CDR2 is SVGEGT. V shed 0 bases and J 2 bases; nucleotides not matched to a gene: 5. CDR3 bases: TGTGCCAGCAGTTACTCGAAAAGGACAGGGGGCAACACTGAAGCTTTCTTT. It codes for CASSYSKRTGGNTEAFF.

J is TRBJ2-7 and V is TRBV6-2 or TRBV6-3; 7 positions match TRBD2. CDR1 is MNHEY and CDR2 is SVGEGT in the germline V gene. The CDR3 length is 16 residues. Trimming cost V 3 bases and J 10 bases; bases outside gene matches: 18. DNA of the CDR3: TGTGCCAGCAGTTATAGAGCGGGGCGACAGATGCGCGATCAGTACTTC. Protein: CASSYRAGRQMRDQYF.

This clonotype was observed a handful of times. The chain employs TRBV6-1 and TRBJ2-7; maybe TRBD1 (6 bases). Germline CDR1 and CDR2: MNHNS and SASEGT. The CDR3 has 12 residues. The V gene lost 6 bases and the J gene lost 5 bases, with 11 bases spanning the gap. The CDR3 coding sequence is TGTGCCAGCAGGTGGGACAAGGACGAGCAGTACTTC. Protein: CASRWDKDEQYF.

The V and J genes are TRBV27 and TRBJ1-1; 8 bases align to TRBD1. The CDR3 runs 18 residues. Germline V gene lookup returns CDR1 MNHEY and CDR2 SMNVEV (reference sequence). J gave up 4 bases and V 3 bases, and 16 bases lay outside the gene matches. The CDR3 DNA reads as TGTGCCAGCAGTTTTATGGGGCCGGGACAGGTCTTCGGCACTGAAGCTTTCTTT. Residues: CASSFMGPGQVFGTEAFF.

Notes on this clonotype: Because the CDR3 is missing its conserved closing phenylalanine or tryptophan, this is likely a read error. This rearrangement joins TRBV30 to TRBJ1-2; D gene ambiguous. Germline V lookup: CDR1 GTSNPN, CDR2 SVGIG (reference sequence). Trimming shortened V by 0 bases and J by 8 bases, and 4 bases separated the two germline ends. CDR3 length equals 10 residues. CDR3 loop: CAWSVHGYTL. CDR3 coding DNA: TGTGCCTGGAGTGTACACGGCTACACCCTC.

This clonotype was seen many times. The chain carries TRBV6-2 or TRBV6-3 and TRBJ1-1; D is undetermined. CDR3 length: 13 residues. Germline V gene lookup returns CDR1 MNHEY and CDR2 SVGEGT. V dropped 0 bases and J dropped 6 bases, with 8 bases sitting between them. In DNA, the CDR3 is TGTGCCAGCAGTTACTCGAACGGTGCTGAAGCTTTCTTT. Translating it yields CASSYSNGAEAFF.

J is TRBJ2-5 and V is TRBV20-1, with 16 bases identical to TRBD2. J lost 5 bases, V lost 6 bases, and 3 bases had no gene match. The CDR3 is made up of 14 amino acids. Germline V gives CDR1 DFQATT, CDR2 SNEGSKA (reference sequence). CDR3 in DNA: TGCAGTGCAGGGACTAGCGGGAGGGGGGAGACCCAGTACTTC. Its translation: CSAGTSGRGETQYF.

This clonotype showed up many times. The CDR3 DNA reads as TGTGCCAGCAGCCCCTTGGGGAAGGGCGCGTACCAAGAGACCCAGTACTTC. Amino acids: CASSPLGKGAYQETQYF. The chain carries TRBV12-3 or TRBV12-4 and TRBJ2-5; D call uncertain. Trimming left V 6 bases short and J 0 bases short, with 20 bases between. The CDR3 loop spans 17 amino acids.

This clonotype was seen at least ten times. The V call is TRBV27, the J call TRBJ1-1; D gene ambiguous. Trimming took 6 bases from V and 5 from J, leaving 25 bases between them. Germline CDR1 reads MNHEY; CDR2 reads SMNVEV (reference sequence). This CDR3 has 17 residues. CDR3 DNA sequence: TGTGCCAGCAGCAAGAGATCGTTCGGTGCGGGTGGGACTGAAGCTTTCTTT. It specifies CASSKRSFGAGGTEAFF.